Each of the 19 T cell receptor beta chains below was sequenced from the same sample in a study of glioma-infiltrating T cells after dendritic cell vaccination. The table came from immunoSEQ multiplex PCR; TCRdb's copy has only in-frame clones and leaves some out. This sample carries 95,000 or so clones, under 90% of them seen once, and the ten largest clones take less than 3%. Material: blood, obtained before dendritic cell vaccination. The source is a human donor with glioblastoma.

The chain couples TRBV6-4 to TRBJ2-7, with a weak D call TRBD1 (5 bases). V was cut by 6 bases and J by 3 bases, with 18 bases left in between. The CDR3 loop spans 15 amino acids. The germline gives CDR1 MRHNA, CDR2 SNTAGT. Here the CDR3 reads CASRGLGAELYEQYF. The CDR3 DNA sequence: TGTGCCAGCAGGGGGTTAGGGGCGGAGCTCTACGAGCAGTACTTC.

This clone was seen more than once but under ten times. CDR3 sequence reads: CAISASGYEQYF. The CDR3 DNA is TGTGCCATCAGTGCCAGCGGTTACGAGCAGTACTTC. The rearrangement links TRBV10-3 to TRBJ2-7, with D possibly TRBD2 on 5 matching bases. Germline V CDR1 and CDR2: ENHRY, SYGVKD. V lost 4 bases and J lost 4, with 8 bases in between. This CDR3 is built from 12 residues.

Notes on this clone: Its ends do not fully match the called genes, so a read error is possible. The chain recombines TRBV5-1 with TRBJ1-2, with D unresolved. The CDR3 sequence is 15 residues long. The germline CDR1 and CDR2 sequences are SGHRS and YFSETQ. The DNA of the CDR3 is TGCGCCAGCAGCTTGGCCAGCGGTACGAACTATGGCCACACCTTC. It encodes CASSLASGTNYGHTF. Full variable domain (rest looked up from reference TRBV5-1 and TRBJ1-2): KAGVTQTPRYLIKTRGQQVTLSCSPISGHRSVSWYQQTPGQGLQFLFEYFSETQRNKGNFPGRFSGRQFSNSRSEMNVSTLELGDSALYLCASSLASGTNYGHTFGSGTRLTVV.

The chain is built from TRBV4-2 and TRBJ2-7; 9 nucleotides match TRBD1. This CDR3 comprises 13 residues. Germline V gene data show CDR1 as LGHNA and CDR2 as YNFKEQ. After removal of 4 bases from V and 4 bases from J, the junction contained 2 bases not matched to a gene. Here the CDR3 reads CASSRDRVYEQYF. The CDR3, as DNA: TGTGCCAGCAGCCGGGACAGGGTGTACGAGCAGTACTTC.

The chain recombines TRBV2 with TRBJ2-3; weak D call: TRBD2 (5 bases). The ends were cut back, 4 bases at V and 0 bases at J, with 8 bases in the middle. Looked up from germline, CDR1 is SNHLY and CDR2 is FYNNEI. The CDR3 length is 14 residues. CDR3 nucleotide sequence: TGTGCCAGCAGTGGGAGGACCAGCACAGATACGCAGTATTTT. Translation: CASSGRTSTDTQYF. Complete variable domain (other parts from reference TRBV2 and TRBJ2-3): EPEVTQTPSHQVTQMGQEVILRCVPISNHLYFYWYRQILGQKVEFLVSFYNNEISEKSEIFDDQFSVERPDGSNFTLKIRSTKLEDSAMYFCASSGRTSTDTQYFGPGTRLTVL.

The CDR3 DNA reads as TGTGCCTGGATAGGACCAGGGGAAATGCGTGGCTACACCTTC. It yields the protein CAWIGPGEMRGYTF. This chain connects TRBV30 to TRBJ1-2; a weak D match, TRBD1 (6 bases). CDR3 size: 14 residues. Germline loops: CDR1 GTSNPN, CDR2 SVGIG (reference sequence). The ends were cut back, 4 bases at V and 7 bases at J, with 19 bases in the middle.

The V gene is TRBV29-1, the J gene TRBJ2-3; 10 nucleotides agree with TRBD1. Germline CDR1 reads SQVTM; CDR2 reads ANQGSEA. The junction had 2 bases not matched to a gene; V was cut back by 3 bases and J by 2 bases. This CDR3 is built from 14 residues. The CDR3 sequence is CSVDGTGVTDTQYF. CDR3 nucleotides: TGCAGCGTTGACGGGACAGGGGTCACAGATACGCAGTATTTT.

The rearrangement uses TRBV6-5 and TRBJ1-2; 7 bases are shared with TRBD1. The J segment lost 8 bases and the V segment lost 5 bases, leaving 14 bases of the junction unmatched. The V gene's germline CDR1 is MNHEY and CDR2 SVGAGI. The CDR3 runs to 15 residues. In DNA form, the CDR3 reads TGTGCCAGCAGTCTGAGACAGGGATGGGTAGAGGGCTACACCTTC. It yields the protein CASSLRQGWVEGYTF.

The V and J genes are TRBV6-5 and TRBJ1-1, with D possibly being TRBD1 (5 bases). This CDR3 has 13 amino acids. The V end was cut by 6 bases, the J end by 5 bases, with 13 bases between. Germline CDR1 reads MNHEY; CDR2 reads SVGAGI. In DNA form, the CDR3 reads TGTGCCAGCAGCGCCCCAGGGCGGACTGAAGCTTTCTTT. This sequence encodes CASSAPGRTEAFF.

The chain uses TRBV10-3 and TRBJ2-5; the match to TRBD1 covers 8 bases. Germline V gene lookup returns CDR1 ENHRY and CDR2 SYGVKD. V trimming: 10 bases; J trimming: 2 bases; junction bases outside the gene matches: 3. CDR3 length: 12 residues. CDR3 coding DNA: TGTGCCACCGGACAGGGACAAGAGACCCAGTACTTC. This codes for CATGQGQETQYF.

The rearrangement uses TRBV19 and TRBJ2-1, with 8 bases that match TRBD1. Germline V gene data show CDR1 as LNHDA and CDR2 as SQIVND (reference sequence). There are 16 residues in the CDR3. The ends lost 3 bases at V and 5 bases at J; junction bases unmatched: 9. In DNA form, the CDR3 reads TGTGCCAGTAGTATCCGGCAGGGGGCTGAGGACAATGAGCAGTTCTTC. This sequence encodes CASSIRQGAEDNEQFF.

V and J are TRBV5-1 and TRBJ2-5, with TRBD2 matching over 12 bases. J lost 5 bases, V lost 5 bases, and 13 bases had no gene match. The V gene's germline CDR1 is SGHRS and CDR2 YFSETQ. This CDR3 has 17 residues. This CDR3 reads CASRSSGTSGRAETQYF. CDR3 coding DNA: TGCGCCAGCAGAAGTTCCGGGACTAGCGGGCGGGCGGAGACCCAGTACTTC.

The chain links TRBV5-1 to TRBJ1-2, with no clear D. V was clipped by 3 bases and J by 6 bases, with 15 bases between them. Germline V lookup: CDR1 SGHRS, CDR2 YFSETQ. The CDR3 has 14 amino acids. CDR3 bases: TGCGCCAGCAGCTGGGTGGAGGGAAGGAATGGCTACACCTTC. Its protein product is CASSWVEGRNGYTF.

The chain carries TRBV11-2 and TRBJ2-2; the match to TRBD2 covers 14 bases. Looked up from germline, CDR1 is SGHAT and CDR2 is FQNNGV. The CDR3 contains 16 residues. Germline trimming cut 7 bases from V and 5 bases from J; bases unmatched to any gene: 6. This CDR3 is CASKRLAGGETGELFF. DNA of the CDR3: TGTGCCAGCAAACGACTAGCGGGAGGGGAAACCGGGGAGCTGTTTTTT. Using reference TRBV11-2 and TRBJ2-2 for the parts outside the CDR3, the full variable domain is EAGVAQSPRYKIIEKRQSVAFWCNPISGHATLYWYQQILGQGPKLLIQFQNNGVVDDSQLPKDRFSAERLKGVDSTLKIQPAKLEDSAVYLCASKRLAGGETGELFFGEGSRLTVL.

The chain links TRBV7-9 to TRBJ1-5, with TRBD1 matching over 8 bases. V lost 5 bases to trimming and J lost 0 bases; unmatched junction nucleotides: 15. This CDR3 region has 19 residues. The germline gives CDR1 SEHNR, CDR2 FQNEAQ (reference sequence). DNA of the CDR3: TGTGCCAGCAGCAAAAGCCAGGACAGGGAGTATTATAGCAATCAGCCCCAGCATTTT. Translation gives CASSKSQDREYYSNQPQHF.

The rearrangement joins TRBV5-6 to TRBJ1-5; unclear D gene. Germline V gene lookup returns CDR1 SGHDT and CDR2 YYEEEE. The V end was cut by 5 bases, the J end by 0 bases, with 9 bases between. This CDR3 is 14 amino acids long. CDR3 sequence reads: CASSLTNSNQPQHF. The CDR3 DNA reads TGTGCCAGCAGTTTGACAAATAGCAATCAGCCCCAGCATTTT.

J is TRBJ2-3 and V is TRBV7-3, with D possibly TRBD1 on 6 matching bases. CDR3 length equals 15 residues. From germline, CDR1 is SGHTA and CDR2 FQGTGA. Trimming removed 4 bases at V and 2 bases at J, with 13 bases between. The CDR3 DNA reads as TGTGCCAGCAGCTCAGAACAGGGATCCACAGATACGCAGTATTTT. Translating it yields CASSSEQGSTDTQYF. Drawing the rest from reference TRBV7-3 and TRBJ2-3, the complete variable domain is GAGVSQTPSNKVTEKGKYVELRCDPISGHTALYWYRQSLGQGPEFLIYFQGTGAADDSGLPNDRFFAVRPEGSVSTLKIQRTERGDSAVYLCASSSEQGSTDTQYFGPGTRLTVL.

The CDR3 region has the DNA TGCGCCAGCAGCCAAAGACTAGCGGGAGCCGGGGAGCTGTTTTTT. Translated, it gives CASSQRLAGAGELFF. The rearrangement joins TRBV4-1 to TRBJ2-2; 12 bases are shared with TRBD2. Germline-derived CDR1 and CDR2 are MGHRA and YSYEKL. The CDR3 is 15 amino acids. V lost 2 bases to trimming and J lost 6 bases; unmatched junction nucleotides: 1.

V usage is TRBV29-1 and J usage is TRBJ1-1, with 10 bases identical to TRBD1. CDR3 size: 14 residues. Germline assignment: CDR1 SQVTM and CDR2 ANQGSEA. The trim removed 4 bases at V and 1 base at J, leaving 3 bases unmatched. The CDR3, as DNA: TGCAGCGTTGGAAGGGACAGGGGGAACACTGAAGCTTTCTTT. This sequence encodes CSVGRDRGNTEAFF.